The entry below describes one T cell receptor (beta chain). The authors carried out high-throughput sequencing of TCR beta. They applied it to CD8+ and CD4+ T cells obtained from blood. Through negative isolation, CD4+ and CD8+ T cells were obtained, while TEMRA cells were enriched using FACS. This record belongs to a study of CD8 T cells in Susac syndrome. RNA amounts of about 0.5 to 1 ug underwent reverse transcription with random hexamers. Amplification of TCR beta CDR3 by immunoSEQ multiplex PCR spanned 54 Vbeta and 13 Jbeta. TCRdb re-analysed the immunoSEQ multiplex PCR reads in MiXCR, keeping a single row per CDR3 protein. The sample gives roughly 140,000 distinct CDR3 sequences, approximately 93% of which show up once; just over 0.2% is in the top ten. The CDR3 consists of 14 residues. Germline-derived CDR1 and CDR2 are LGHNA and YSLEER. V gave up 4 bases and J gave up 4 bases; unmatched junction bases: 5.

Source material: CD8+ T cells from PBMCs. The V call is TRBV4-3, the J call TRBJ2-7; 9 bases agree with TRBD2. This sequence originates from a human donor with multiple sclerosis. CDR3 sequence: CASSPGAGGYEQYF. As DNA, the CDR3 is TGCGCCAGCAGCCCCGGAGCGGGGGGTTACGAGCAGTACTTC.